This passage covers 28 T cell receptor beta chains from one sample sequenced in a study of blood T cells in healthy people across ages. A J-beta primer mix and a sample-barcoded 5' primer were used in a second PCR of roughly 6 to 11 cycles. TCRdb re-called the 5' RACE reads with MiXCR, one entry per CDR3 protein. This sample has about 1.5 million distinct CDR3 sequences, with approximately 43% found just once. Source material: blood. The receptors come from a woman under 30 in good health.

The CDR3 spells CASSSRDRNSLEQYF. In nucleotides, the CDR3 is TGTGCCAGCAGTTCCCGGGACAGGAATTCTCTCGAGCAGTACTTC. J is TRBJ2-7 and V is TRBV28; 8 bases are shared with TRBD1. The CDR3 sequence is 15 residues long. The V segment lost 4 bases and the J segment 6 bases; nucleotides outside the gene matches: 11. Germline CDR1 and CDR2: MDHEN and SYDVKM.

There are a few counts of this clonotype. V gene TRBV3-1 combines with J gene TRBJ1-2, with D unclear. Trimming cost V 1 base and J 0 bases, with 9 bases left between them. Germline CDR1 reads LGHDT; CDR2 reads YNNKEL (reference sequence). CDR3 length equals 15 residues. The CDR3 here is CASSQVAAANYGYTF. DNA for the CDR3: TGTGCCAGCAGCCAAGTGGCAGCAGCTAACTATGGCTACACCTTC.

This clonotype was seen a few times. The junction shows a germline mismatch at one end, possibly a read error. This chain links TRBV5-1 with TRBJ2-7; 11 bases match TRBD1. The germline CDR1 and CDR2 sequences are SGHRS and YFSETQ. CDR3 length: 14 residues. CDR3 residues: CDSSRLDRGHEQYF. CDR3 sequence (DNA): TGCGACAGCAGCCGTTTGGACAGGGGGCACGAGCAGTACTTC.

The chain links TRBV28 to TRBJ2-1, with TRBD1 matching over 9 bases. The J call may be mistaken, given a closer DNA end match to TRBJ2-7. The CDR3 loop spans 13 amino acids. CDR1 is MDHEN and CDR2 is SYDVKM in the germline V gene. The CDR3 DNA reads TGTGCCATCCCGGGACAGGGCTACAATGAGCAGTACTTC. Amino acids: CAIPGQGYNEQYF.

The J gene is TRBJ2-1, the V gene TRBV7-9; 7 bases align to TRBD2. V shed 5 bases, J shed 0 bases, and the junction held 7 bases outside the gene matches. Germline V gene lookup returns CDR1 SEHNR and CDR2 FQNEAQ (reference sequence). This CDR3 region has 16 residues. The CDR3 here is CASSPLGGNSYNEQFF. CDR3 sequence (DNA): TGTGCCAGCAGCCCCTTGGGGGGGAACTCCTACAATGAGCAGTTCTTC.

This clonotype turned up a few times. The V gene is TRBV6-5, the J gene TRBJ1-1; a weak D match, TRBD1 (5 bases). This CDR3 has 15 amino acids. Germline CDR1 reads MNHEY; CDR2 reads SVGAGI. Between the trimmed V and J ends, which lost 1 base and 1 base, there was a span of 10 bases. CDR3 residues: CASSYFDGGNTEAFF. The CDR3 DNA follows: TGTGCCAGCAGTTACTTCGACGGGGGGAACACTGAAGCTTTCTTT.

The chain employs TRBV28 and TRBJ1-6; D gene unclear. CDR3 length equals 14 residues. The V gene's germline CDR1 is MDHEN and CDR2 SYDVKM. Trimming took off 5 bases at V and 10 bases at J, with 15 bases between the two ends. The CDR3 is CASSGWVGYSPLHF. In nucleotides, the CDR3 is TGTGCCAGCAGTGGGTGGGTGGGCTACTCACCCCTCCACTTT. Combining the CDR3 with reference TRBV28 and TRBJ1-6 gives the whole variable domain DVKVTQSSRYLVKRTGEKVFLECVQDMDHENMFWYRQDPGLGLRLIYFSYDVKMKEKGDIPEGYSVSREKKERFSLILESASTNQTSMYLCASSGWVGYSPLHFGNGTRLTVT.

This clonotype has just a few counts. The chain recombines TRBV4-3 with TRBJ2-7; 13 bases map to TRBD2. The ends lost 0 bases at V and 7 bases at J; junction bases unmatched: 15. This CDR3 contains 19 residues. The germline V gene has CDR1 LGHNA and CDR2 YSLEER. The CDR3 protein is CASSQDLTSGGAFYNEQYF. The CDR3 DNA sequence: TGCGCCAGCAGCCAAGATCTTACTAGCGGGGGGGCATTCTACAATGAGCAGTACTTC.

J is TRBJ2-5 and V is TRBV7-2; TRBD1 matches 8 bases. Germline V gene lookup returns CDR1 SGHTA and CDR2 FQGNSA. The V segment lost 5 bases and the J segment 5 bases; nucleotides outside the gene matches: 1. This CDR3 contains 12 residues. CDR3 region: CASSRDRETQYF. CDR3 DNA: TGTGCCAGCAGCCGGGACAGGGAGACCCAGTACTTC.

This clonotype has just a few counts. The CDR3 DNA is TGCAGCGTTGAAGTACAGAACTACGAGCAGTACTTC. It translates to CSVEVQNYEQYF. The chain is built from TRBV29-1 and TRBJ2-7, with no clear D. The germline V and J ends were trimmed by 1 base and 3 bases, with 7 bases remaining between them. Looked up from germline, CDR1 is SQVTM and CDR2 is ANQGSEA. There are 12 residues in the CDR3.

The genes are TRBV9 and TRBJ2-5, with D possibly matching TRBD2 (6 bases). V shed 2 bases and J shed 4 bases, with 12 bases lying between them. The CDR3 length is 14 residues. Germline-derived CDR1 and CDR2 are SGDLS and YYNGEE. This CDR3 reads CASSVGGIGETQYF. The CDR3 DNA follows: TGTGCCAGCAGCGTCGGGGGAATAGGAGAGACCCAGTACTTC.

This clonotype was seen at least ten times. The chain combines TRBV15 with TRBJ2-7; no clear D gene. Germline loops: CDR1 LNHNV, CDR2 YYDKDF (reference sequence). CDR3 length: 13 amino acids. Trimming took off 0 bases at V and 4 bases at J, with 7 bases between the two ends. CDR3 loop: CATSRDRGYEQYF. CDR3 nucleotide sequence: TGTGCCACCAGCAGAGATAGAGGTTACGAGCAGTACTTC.

This clonotype came up a few times. J is TRBJ2-2 and V is TRBV20-1; no clear D gene. The CDR3 length is 15 residues. From germline, CDR1 is DFQATT and CDR2 SNEGSKA (reference sequence). Trimming pared 0 bases from V and 2 bases from J, leaving 10 bases between. The CDR3 is CSARDFGSNTGELFF. The CDR3 DNA reads TGCAGTGCTAGAGATTTTGGGTCCAACACCGGGGAGCTGTTTTTT.

This clonotype came up a few times. The rearrangement links TRBV7-8 to TRBJ1-2; possibly TRBD1 for D (5 bases). Germline assignment: CDR1 SGHVS and CDR2 FQNEAQ. Trimming stripped 3 bases from V and 8 bases from J, with 16 bases between. The CDR3 has 14 residues. CDR3 sequence (DNA): TGTGCCAGCAGCTTCAGGAGGCTCGAGGGGGGCTACACCTTC. This translates into CASSFRRLEGGYTF.

The table lists this clonotype with a few counts. The CDR3 here is CASSTLVAGSSYNEQFF. The CDR3 nucleotides read TGTGCCAGCAGCACCCTGGTAGCGGGGAGCTCCTACAATGAGCAGTTCTTC. The chain recombines TRBV14 with TRBJ2-1; 8 bases fit TRBD2. The germline V gene encodes CDR1 SGHDN and CDR2 FVKESK. This CDR3 has 17 amino acids. Trimming removed 5 bases from V and 0 bases from J; junction bases left unmatched: 9.

This sequence joins TRBV4-3 and TRBJ1-5; D uncertain. The CDR3 runs to 17 residues. Trimming pared 1 base from V and 0 bases from J, leaving 13 bases between. Germline V gives CDR1 LGHNA, CDR2 YSLEER. The CDR3 reads CASSQVLVTYSNQPQHF. The CDR3 bases are TGCGCCAGCAGCCAAGTCTTGGTGACGTATAGCAATCAGCCCCAGCATTTT.

The rearrangement uses TRBV7-2 and TRBJ2-7; TRBD2 agrees at 8 bases. V dropped 5 bases and J dropped 1; count of bases not matched to a gene: 10. This CDR3 contains 16 residues. The V gene's germline CDR1 is SGHTA and CDR2 FQGNSA. The DNA of the CDR3 is TGTGCCAGCAGCCCTGCAGGGCGGGGGGTTTCCTACGAGCAGTACTTC. This gives the protein CASSPAGRGVSYEQYF.

The chain is built from TRBV7-2 and TRBJ2-1, with 9 positions matching TRBD2. Germline loops: CDR1 SGHTA, CDR2 FQGNSA. Trimming cost V 3 bases and J 4 bases; bases outside gene matches: 13. The CDR3 consists of 18 residues. The CDR3 spells CASSFTPRSGGTYNEQFF. For the CDR3, the DNA is TGTGCCAGCAGCTTTACCCCTCGGAGCGGGGGGACGTACAATGAGCAGTTCTTC. Complete variable domain (other parts from reference TRBV7-2 and TRBJ2-1): GAGVSQSPSNKVTEKGKDVELRCDPISGHTALYWYRQSLGQGLEFLIYFQGNSAPDKSGLPSDRFSAERTGGSVSTLTIQRTQQEDSAVYLCASSFTPRSGGTYNEQFFGPGTRLTVL.

Turning to this clonotype: Just one base apart from a much larger clone, this may be a read error. The chain is built from TRBV5-1 and TRBJ2-5; D may be TRBD2 (6 bases). This CDR3 has 14 amino acids. Trimming shortened V by 3 bases and J by 11 bases, and 20 bases separated the two germline ends. Germline V gene data show CDR1 as SGHRS and CDR2 as YFSETQ. CDR3 nucleotides: TGCGCCAGCAGCTGGGGGGAGACTTACAATGAGCAGTACTTC. It codes for CASSWGETYNEQYF.

This clonotype was detected only once. This chain uses TRBV27 with TRBJ2-1; D could derive from TRBD1 or TRBD2 (5 bases each). CDR1 and CDR2 from the germline V gene are MNHEY and SMNVEV (reference sequence). The length of the CDR3 is 13 residues. Trimming took off 2 bases at V and 12 bases at J, with 14 bases between the two ends. The CDR3 loop is CASSLRGPRGQFF. The CDR3, as DNA: TGTGCCAGCAGTTTAAGGGGACCTCGGGGGCAGTTCTTC.

The rearrangement joins TRBV11-2 to TRBJ2-3, with 8 bases matching TRBD2. With 1 base clipped from V and 2 bases from J, the junction kept 20 bases outside the gene matches. The CDR3 is made up of 21 amino acids. Looked up from germline, CDR1 is SGHAT and CDR2 is FQNNGV. CDR3 protein: CASSLGEGGGGPTPHTDTQYF. CDR3 in DNA: TGTGCCAGCAGCTTAGGGGAGGGTGGCGGGGGGCCTACTCCACACACAGATACGCAGTATTTT.

This clonotype was detected once. The gene calls are TRBV19 and TRBJ2-4; D is uncertain. The germline V and J ends were trimmed by 8 bases and 0 bases, with 8 bases remaining between them. The CDR3 totals 13 residues. The V gene's germline CDR1 is LNHDA and CDR2 SQIVND (reference sequence). CDR3 DNA: TGTGCCAGTTCCCATATAGCCAAAAACATTCAGTACTTC. Protein sequence: CASSHIAKNIQYF.

This clonotype was observed a handful of times. J is TRBJ1-5 and V is TRBV20-1; D remains unclear. From germline, CDR1 is DFQATT and CDR2 SNEGSKA (reference sequence). V gave up 3 bases and J gave up 3 bases, with 12 bases separating them. The CDR3 extends over 14 amino acids. The CDR3 DNA is TGCAGTGCTAGCCACCTCAGGACCAATCAGCCCCAGCATTTT. Amino acids: CSASHLRTNQPQHF.

This chain connects TRBV4-1 to TRBJ2-3; D perhaps matches TRBD2 (5 bases). The V and J ends lost 4 bases and 4 bases respectively, with 21 bases between them. The CDR3 contains 17 residues. CDR1 MGHRA and CDR2 YSYEKL come from the germline V gene. The CDR3 DNA reads as TGCGCCAGCAGCCGACTACTCAGGACCCAACGATCAGATACGCAGTATTTT. Protein product: CASSRLLRTQRSDTQYF.

A few counts support this clonotype. The genes are TRBV20-1 and TRBJ2-5; TRBD1 matches 7 bases. The CDR3 covers 14 residues. V dropped 3 bases and J dropped 1; count of bases not matched to a gene: 5. The germline V gene has CDR1 DFQATT and CDR2 SNEGSKA (reference sequence). CDR3 sequence (DNA): TGCAGTGCTAGTATTGACAGGGTCCAAGAGACCCAGTACTTC. Protein product: CSASIDRVQETQYF.

The J gene is TRBJ1-1, the V gene TRBV9; possibly TRBD1 for D (5 bases). The germline gives CDR1 SGDLS, CDR2 YYNGEE. V lost 4 bases and J lost 4, with 14 bases in between. The CDR3 sequence is 14 residues long. The CDR3 loop reads CASSPPAGPTEAFF. The CDR3 region has the DNA TGTGCCAGCAGCCCCCCCGCAGGGCCCACTGAAGCTTTCTTT.

V gene TRBV7-2 combines with J gene TRBJ1-5; D gene unclear. This CDR3 is built from 12 residues. Between the trimmed V and J ends, which lost 5 bases and 5 bases, there was a span of 7 bases. The germline V gene has CDR1 SGHTA and CDR2 FQGNSA. CDR3 in DNA: TGTGCCAGCAGCGCTCGCTATCAGCCCCAGCATTTT. Translated, it gives CASSARYQPQHF. Full variable domain (remainder filled in from reference TRBV7-2 and TRBJ1-5): GAGVSQSPSNKVTEKGKDVELRCDPISGHTALYWYRQSLGQGLEFLIYFQGNSAPDKSGLPSDRFSAERTGGSVSTLTIQRTQQEDSAVYLCASSARYQPQHFGDGTRLSIL.

Here the CDR3 DNA reads TGTGCCAGCAGCTTAGTGGACGGCTCATGGGAGACCCAGTACTTC. Translating it yields CASSLVDGSWETQYF. The V gene is TRBV7-2, the J gene TRBJ2-5, with no clear D. V lost 1 base to trimming and J lost 5 bases, with 14 bases between them. This CDR3 region has 15 residues. CDR1 and CDR2 (germline): SGHTA, FQGNSA.